This T cell receptor beta chain was identified during a study of CD8 T cells in Susac syndrome. Random hexamers were used to reverse transcribe the RNA input (0.5 to 1 ug). MiXCR was run by TCRdb on the immunoSEQ multiplex PCR reads, yielding one entry per CDR3 protein. Seen here are 160,000 or so distinct CDR3 sequences, approximately 96% observed once, and the top ten hold around 0.15%. This CDR3 spans 15 amino acids. Trimming removed 2 bases from V and 2 bases from J, with 10 bases in between. Germline CDR1 SGHTA, CDR2 FQGNSA. The sequence came from a human donor with multiple sclerosis. This sequence joins TRBV7-2 and TRBJ2-1; possible D gene TRBD2, 7 bases. Sequences were obtained from CD8+ T cells from PBMCs. This CDR3 is CASSLTGGPYNEQFF. The CDR3 region has the DNA TGTGCCAGCAGCTTAACCGGGGGGCCCTACAATGAGCAGTTCTTC.